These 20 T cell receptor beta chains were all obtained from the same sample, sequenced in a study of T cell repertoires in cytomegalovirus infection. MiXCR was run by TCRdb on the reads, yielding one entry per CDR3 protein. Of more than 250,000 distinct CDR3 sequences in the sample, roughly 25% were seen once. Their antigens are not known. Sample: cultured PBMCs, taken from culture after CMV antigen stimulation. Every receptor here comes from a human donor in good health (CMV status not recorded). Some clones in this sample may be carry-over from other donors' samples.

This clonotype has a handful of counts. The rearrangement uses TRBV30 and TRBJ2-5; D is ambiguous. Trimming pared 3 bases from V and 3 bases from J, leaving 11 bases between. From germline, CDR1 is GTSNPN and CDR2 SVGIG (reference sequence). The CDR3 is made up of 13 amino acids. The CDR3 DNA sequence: TGTGCCTGGAGAGGGATTTCAAAAGAGACCCAGTACTTC. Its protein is CAWRGISKETQYF. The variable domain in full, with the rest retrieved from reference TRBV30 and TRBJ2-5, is SQTIHQWPATLVQPVGSPLSLECTVEGTSNPNLYWYRQAAGRGLQLLFYSVGIGQISSEVPQNLSASRPQDRQFILSSKKLLLSDSGFYLCAWRGISKETQYFGPGTRLLVL.

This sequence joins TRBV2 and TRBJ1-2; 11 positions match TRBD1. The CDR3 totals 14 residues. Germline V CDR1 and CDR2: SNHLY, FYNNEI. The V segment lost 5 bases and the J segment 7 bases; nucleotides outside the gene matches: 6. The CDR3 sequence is CASSKGQGASGYTF. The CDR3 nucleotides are TGTGCCAGCAGTAAAGGACAGGGGGCAAGTGGCTACACCTTC.

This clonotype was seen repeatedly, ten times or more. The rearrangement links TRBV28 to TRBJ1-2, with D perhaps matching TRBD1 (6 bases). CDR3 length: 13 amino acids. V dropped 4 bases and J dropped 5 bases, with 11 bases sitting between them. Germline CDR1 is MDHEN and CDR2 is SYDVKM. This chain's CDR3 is CASSSGTLYGYTF. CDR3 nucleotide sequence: TGTGCCAGCAGTTCCGGGACACTATATGGCTACACCTTC.

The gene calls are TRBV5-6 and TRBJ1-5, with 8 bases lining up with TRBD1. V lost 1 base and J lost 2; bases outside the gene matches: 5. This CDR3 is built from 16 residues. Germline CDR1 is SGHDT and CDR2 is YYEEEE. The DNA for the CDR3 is TGTGCCAGCAGCTTGTGGACAGGGAGGCGCAATCAGCCCCAGCATTTT. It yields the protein CASSLWTGRRNQPQHF.

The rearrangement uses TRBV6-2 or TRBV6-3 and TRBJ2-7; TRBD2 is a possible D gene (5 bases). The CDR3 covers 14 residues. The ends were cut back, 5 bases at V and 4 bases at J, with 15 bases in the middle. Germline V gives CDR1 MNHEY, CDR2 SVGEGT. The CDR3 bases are TGTGCCAGCAGTATGGACTTCCCTCCTTACGAGCAGTACGTC. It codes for CASSMDFPPYEQYV.

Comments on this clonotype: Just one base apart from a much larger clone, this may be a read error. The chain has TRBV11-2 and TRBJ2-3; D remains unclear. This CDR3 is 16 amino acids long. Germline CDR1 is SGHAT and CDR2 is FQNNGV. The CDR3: CASSPFRAPGTDTHYF. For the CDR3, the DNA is TGTGCCAGCAGCCCCTTTAGAGCGCCTGGCACAGATACGCATTATTTT.

The CDR3 DNA reads TGTGCCAGCGCGACAGGGGGCACAGATACGCAGTATTTT. It translates to CASATGGTDTQYF. The gene calls are TRBV28 and TRBJ2-3; 8 bases map to TRBD1. Germline CDR1 MDHEN, CDR2 SYDVKM. Germline trimming cut 8 bases from V and 1 base from J; bases unmatched to any gene: 2. The CDR3 runs 13 residues.

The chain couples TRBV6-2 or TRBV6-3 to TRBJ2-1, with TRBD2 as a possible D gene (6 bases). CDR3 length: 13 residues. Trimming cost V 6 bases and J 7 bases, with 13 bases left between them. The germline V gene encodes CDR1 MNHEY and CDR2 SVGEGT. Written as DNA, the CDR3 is TGTGCCAGCAGAGTCGTAGGGACTAATGAGCAGTTCTTC. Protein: CASRVVGTNEQFF.

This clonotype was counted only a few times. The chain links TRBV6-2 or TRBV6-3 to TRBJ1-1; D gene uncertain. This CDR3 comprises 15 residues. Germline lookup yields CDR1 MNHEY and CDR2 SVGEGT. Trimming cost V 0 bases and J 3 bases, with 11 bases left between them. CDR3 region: CASSYSGKSDTEAFF. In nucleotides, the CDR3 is TGTGCCAGCAGTTACTCTGGGAAATCTGACACTGAAGCTTTCTTT.

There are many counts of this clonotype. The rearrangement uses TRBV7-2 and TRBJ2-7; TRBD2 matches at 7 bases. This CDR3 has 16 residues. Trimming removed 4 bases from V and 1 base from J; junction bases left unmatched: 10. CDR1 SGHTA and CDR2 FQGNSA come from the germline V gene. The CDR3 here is CASSSAWGSGSYEQYF. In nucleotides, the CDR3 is TGTGCCAGCAGCTCCGCTTGGGGTAGCGGGTCCTACGAGCAGTACTTC.

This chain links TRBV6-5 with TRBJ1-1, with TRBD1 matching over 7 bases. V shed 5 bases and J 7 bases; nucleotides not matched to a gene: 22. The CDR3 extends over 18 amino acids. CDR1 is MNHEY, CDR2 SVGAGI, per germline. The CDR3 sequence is CASSTFGGQSPTAVEAFF. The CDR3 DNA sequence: TGTGCCAGCAGTACGTTTGGGGGACAGTCTCCAACTGCCGTTGAAGCTTTCTTT.

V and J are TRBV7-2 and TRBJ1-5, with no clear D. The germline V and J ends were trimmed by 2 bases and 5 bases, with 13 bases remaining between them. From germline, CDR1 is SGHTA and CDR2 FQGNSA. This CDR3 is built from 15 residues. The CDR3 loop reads CASSLRLGFDQPQHF. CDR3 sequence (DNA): TGTGCCAGCAGCTTAAGGTTGGGGTTCGATCAGCCCCAGCATTTT.

The DNA of the CDR3 is TGTGCCAGCAGGTCAAGACTAGCGGGATCGAACTACGAGCAGTACTTC. Protein: CASRSRLAGSNYEQYF. The J gene is TRBJ2-7, the V gene TRBV2, with 11 nucleotides matching TRBD2. The CDR3 length is 16 residues. V gave up 6 bases and J gave up 3 bases; unmatched junction bases: 10. Looked up from germline, CDR1 is SNHLY and CDR2 is FYNNEI.

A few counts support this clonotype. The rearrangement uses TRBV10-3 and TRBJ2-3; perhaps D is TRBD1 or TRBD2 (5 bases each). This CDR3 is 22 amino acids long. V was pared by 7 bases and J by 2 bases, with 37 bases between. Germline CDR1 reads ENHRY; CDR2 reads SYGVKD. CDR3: CAIKGHRKIHLATTTDTDTQYF. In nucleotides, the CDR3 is TGTGCCATCAAGGGGCACAGGAAGATCCATCTTGCTACGACTACGGACACAGATACGCAGTATTTT.

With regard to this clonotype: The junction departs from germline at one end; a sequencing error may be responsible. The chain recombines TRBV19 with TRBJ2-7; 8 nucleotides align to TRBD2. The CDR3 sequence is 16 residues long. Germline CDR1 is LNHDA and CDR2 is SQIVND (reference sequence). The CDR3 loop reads CASGMLPGGPAYEQYF. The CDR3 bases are TGTGCCAGTGGTATGCTCCCGGGAGGGCCAGCCTACGAGCAGTACTTC.

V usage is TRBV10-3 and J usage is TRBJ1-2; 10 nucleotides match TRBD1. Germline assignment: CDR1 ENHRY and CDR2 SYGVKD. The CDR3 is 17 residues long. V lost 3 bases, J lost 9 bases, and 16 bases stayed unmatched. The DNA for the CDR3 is TGTGCCATCAGTGACCCTCAGGGCCGGACAGGGGGTCGAAGCTACACCTTC. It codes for CAISDPQGRTGGRSYTF.

The CDR3 sequence: CSASRGNTIYF. The CDR3 nucleotides are TGCAGTGCTTCCAGGGGAAACACCATATATTTT. The rearrangement links TRBV20-1 to TRBJ1-3; D not resolved. Germline-derived CDR1 and CDR2 are DFQATT and SNEGSKA (reference sequence). This CDR3 has 11 residues. The V end was cut by 5 bases, the J end by 4 bases, with 6 bases between.

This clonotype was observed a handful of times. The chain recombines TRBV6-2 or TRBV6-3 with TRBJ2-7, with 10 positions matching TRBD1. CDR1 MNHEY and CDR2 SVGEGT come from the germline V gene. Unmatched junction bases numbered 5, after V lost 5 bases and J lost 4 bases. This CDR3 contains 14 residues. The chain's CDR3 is CASSTGQGFYEQYV. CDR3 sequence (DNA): TGTGCCAGCAGTACGGGACAGGGGTTTTACGAGCAGTACGTC.

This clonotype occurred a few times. CDR3 nucleotide sequence: TGTGCCACCCACCGGGGGAGGGCGATGAACACTGAAGCTTTCTTT. It is translated as CATHRGRAMNTEAFF. V gene TRBV6-2 or TRBV6-3 combines with J gene TRBJ1-1; D may be TRBD1 (5 bases). The length of the CDR3 is 15 residues. Trimming removed 10 bases from V and 0 bases from J, with 18 bases in between. In germline, CDR1 is MNHEY, CDR2 SVGEGT.

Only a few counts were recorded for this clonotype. CDR3 amino acids: CSVGFRLAGEGEQFF. The CDR3 DNA reads as TGCAGCGTTGGGTTTCGGCTAGCGGGAGAGGGTGAGCAGTTCTTC. This chain links TRBV29-1 with TRBJ2-1; 10 nucleotides align to TRBD2. Germline V CDR1 and CDR2: SQVTM, ANQGSEA. This CDR3 is built from 15 residues. After removal of 4 bases from V and 9 bases from J, the junction contained 12 bases not matched to a gene.